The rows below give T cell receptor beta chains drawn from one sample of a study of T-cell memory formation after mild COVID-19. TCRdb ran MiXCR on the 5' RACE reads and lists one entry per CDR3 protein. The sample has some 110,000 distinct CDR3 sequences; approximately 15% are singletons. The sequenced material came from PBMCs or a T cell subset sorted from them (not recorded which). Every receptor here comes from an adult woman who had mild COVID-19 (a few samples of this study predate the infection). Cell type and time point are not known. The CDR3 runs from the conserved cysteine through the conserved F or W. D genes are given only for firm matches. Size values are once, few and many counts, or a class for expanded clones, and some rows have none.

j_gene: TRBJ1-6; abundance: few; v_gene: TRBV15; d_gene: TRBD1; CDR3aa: CATSRGGGGNSPLHF; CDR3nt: TGTGCCACCAGCAGAGGAGGGGGCGGCAATTCACCCCTCCACTTT
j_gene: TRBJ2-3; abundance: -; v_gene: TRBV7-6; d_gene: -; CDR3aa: CASSHETDTQYF; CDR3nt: TGTGCCAGCAGCCACGAAACAGATACGCAGTATTTT
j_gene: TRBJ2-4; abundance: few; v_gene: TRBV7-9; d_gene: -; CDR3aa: CASSPTWAEAKNIQYF; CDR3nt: TGTGCCAGCAGCCCGACGTGGGCAGAAGCCAAAAACATTCAGTACTTC
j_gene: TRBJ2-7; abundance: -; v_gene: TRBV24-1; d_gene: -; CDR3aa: CATARGHEQYF; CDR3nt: TGTGCCACCGCGCGGGGCCACGAGCAGTACTTC
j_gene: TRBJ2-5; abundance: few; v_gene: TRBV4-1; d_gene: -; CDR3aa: CASSQPPGGGAFPRETQYF; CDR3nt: TGCGCCAGCAGCCAACCTCCTGGGGGGGGGGCCTTCCCACGGGAGACCCAGTACTTC
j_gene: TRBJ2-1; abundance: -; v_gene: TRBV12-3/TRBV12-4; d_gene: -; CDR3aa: CASSLDWGNEQFF; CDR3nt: TGTGCCAGCAGTTTGGATTGGGGCAATGAGCAGTTCTTC
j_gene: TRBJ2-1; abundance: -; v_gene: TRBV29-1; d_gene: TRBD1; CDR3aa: CSAGPRDRGHEQFF; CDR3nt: TGCAGCGCTGGGCCCAGGGACAGGGGGCATGAGCAGTTCTTC
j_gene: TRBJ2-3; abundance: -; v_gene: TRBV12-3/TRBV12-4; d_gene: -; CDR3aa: CASQKGYTDTQYF; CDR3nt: TGTGCCAGCCAAAAGGGCTACACAGATACGCAGTATTTT
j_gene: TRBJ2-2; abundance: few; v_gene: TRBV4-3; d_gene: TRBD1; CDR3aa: CASSERTGDYAGELFF; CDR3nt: TGCGCCAGCAGCGAACGGACAGGGGATTACGCCGGGGAGCTGTTTTTT
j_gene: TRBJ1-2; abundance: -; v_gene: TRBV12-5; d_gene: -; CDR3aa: CASGLARWEERDYGYTF; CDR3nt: TGTGCTAGTGGTTTGGCCAGGTGGGAAGAGAGAGACTATGGCTACACCTTC
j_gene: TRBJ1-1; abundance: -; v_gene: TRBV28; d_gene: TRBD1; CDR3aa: CASYPSRQGAPTEAFF; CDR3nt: TGTGCCAGCTACCCCTCCCGTCAGGGGGCTCCCACTGAAGCTTTCTTT
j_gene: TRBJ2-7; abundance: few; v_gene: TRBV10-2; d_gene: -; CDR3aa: CASSEGEFATYEQYF; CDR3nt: TGCGCCAGCAGTGAGGGTGAGTTCGCGACCTACGAGCAGTACTTC
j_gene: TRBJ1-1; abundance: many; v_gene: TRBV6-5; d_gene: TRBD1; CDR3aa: CASSYSTGAEAFF; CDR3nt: TGTGCCAGCAGTTACTCAACAGGGGCTGAAGCTTTCTTT
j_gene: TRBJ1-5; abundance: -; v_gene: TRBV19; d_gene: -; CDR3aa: CASKPGGQPQHF; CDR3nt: TGTGCCAGTAAGCCGGGGGGACAGCCCCAGCATTTT
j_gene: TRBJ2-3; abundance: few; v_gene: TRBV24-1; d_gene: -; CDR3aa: CATSDMDLSTDTQYF; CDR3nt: TGTGCCACCAGTGATATGGACTTGAGCACAGATACGCAGTATTTT
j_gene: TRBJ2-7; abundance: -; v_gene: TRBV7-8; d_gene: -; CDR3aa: CASSPRPPYEQYF; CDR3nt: TGTGCCAGCAGCCCCCGCCCCCCCTACGAGCAGTACTTC
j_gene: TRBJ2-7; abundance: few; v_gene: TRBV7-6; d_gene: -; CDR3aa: CASSLEAGLTLYEQYF; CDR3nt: TGTGCCAGCAGCTTAGAGGCGGGACTTACTCTCTACGAGCAGTACTTC
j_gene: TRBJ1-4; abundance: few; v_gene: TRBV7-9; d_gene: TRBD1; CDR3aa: CASSPPQGSDEKLFF; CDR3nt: TGTGCCAGCAGCCCCCCACAGGGGTCGGATGAAAAACTGTTTTTT
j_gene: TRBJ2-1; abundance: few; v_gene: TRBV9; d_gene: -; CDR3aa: CASSVAPSRSYSYNEQFF; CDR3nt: TGTGCCAGCAGCGTAGCCCCCTCCAGGAGCTACTCCTACAATGAGCAGTTCTTC
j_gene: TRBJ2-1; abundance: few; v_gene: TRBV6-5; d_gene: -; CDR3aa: CASSYTVGGVSYNEQFF; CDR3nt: TGTGCCAGCAGTTACACCGTCGGGGGAGTCTCCTACAATGAGCAGTTCTTC